The present entry profiles one T cell receptor (beta chain) with its context. What it binds is not known. CDR1 is SNHLY and CDR2 is FYNNEI in the germline V gene. V gave up 1 base and J gave up 5 bases; unmatched junction bases: 8. The CDR3 is made up of 15 amino acids. Extraction of RNA preceded its reverse transcription into cDNA, which served as the sequencing template. Here immunoSEQ multiplex PCR was the method, and the copy in TCRdb shows in-frame clones only, minus some. Of approximately 170,000 clones detected, 55% to 75% appear once; the ten largest clones hold approximately 15%. Indicated treatment: oral pan-JAK inhibitor, 5-10 mg twice daily. This sample is part of a study of CD8+ T cells in alopecia areata. The study's findings and limits: One nonresponder leaves baseline CD8+ expansion's link to response uncertain. Expanded CD8+ clones among the top 100, as well as scalp clonality, were significantly decreased by tofacitinib.

The V gene is TRBV2, the J gene TRBJ2-7, with TRBD1 matching 7 bases. This sequence originates from a human donor with alopecia areata. The sequencing here drew on CD4+ T cells sorted from blood, taken at week 24, from a patient treated with tofacitinib. The CDR3 DNA reads as TGTGCCAGCAGTGAAGGTATCAGGGGGAGCAACGAGCAGTACTTC. It codes for CASSEGIRGSNEQYF.